This TCR beta chain was identified during a study of blood T cell repertoires in COVID-19. The CDR3 is made up of 11 amino acids. From germline, CDR1 is DFQATT and CDR2 SNEGSKA (reference sequence). Profiling relied on immunoSEQ multiplex PCR, and the TCRdb table lists in-frame clones only, not all of them. The sample carries around 170,000 clones, approximately 79% recorded once. The sample comprised peripheral blood. The rearrangement joins TRBV20-1 to TRBJ1-2; possible D gene TRBD1, 5 bases. The TCR comes from an elderly woman with acute or convalescent COVID-19. CDR3 coding DNA: TGCGGGGGGGGATTAAGCTATGGCTACACCTTC. It codes for CGGGLSYGYTF.